Here is one T cell receptor (beta chain) with its context. The read ends 3 residues before the CDR3 terminus; that terminus is restored from the germline J gene. V was clipped by 1 base and J by 4 bases, with 13 bases between them. The germline CDR1 and CDR2 sequences are SGHTA and FQGNSA. CDR3 length: 15 amino acids. The source of the sample is a study of T cells in women clearing cervical HPV infection. Sequencing was performed with immunoSEQ multiplex PCR; in TCRdb, only in-frame clones are kept and a portion is missing. The sample features about 20,000 clones, with roughly 4.6% in its top ten. The TCR sequence derives from a woman aged 18 to 75 with a cervical HPV16 infection that either progressed to CIN3+ or cleared (not recorded which). The chain uses TRBV7-2 and TRBJ2-5; the D gene is possibly TRBD2 (7 bases). Source material: blood buffy coat. CDR3 DNA (partial): TGTGCCAGCAGCTTAGGCCCGGGGGGCGGAGAGACC. It specifies CASSLGPGGGET. The CDR3, in full, reads CASSLGPGGGETQYF.